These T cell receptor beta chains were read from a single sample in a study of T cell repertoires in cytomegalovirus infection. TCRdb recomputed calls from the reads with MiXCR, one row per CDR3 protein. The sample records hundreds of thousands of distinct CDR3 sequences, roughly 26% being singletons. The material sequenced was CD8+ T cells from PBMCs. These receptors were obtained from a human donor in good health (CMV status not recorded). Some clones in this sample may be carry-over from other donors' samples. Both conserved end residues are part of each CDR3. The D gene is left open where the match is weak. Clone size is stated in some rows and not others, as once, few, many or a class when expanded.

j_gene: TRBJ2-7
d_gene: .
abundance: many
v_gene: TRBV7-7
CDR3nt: TGTGCTAGCAGCTTAGGGGACGGGTACGAGCAGTACTTC
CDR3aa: CASSLGDGYEQYF

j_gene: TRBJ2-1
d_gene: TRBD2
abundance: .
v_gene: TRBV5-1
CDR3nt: TGCGCCAGCAGCCCCGCGGCGGGGGAGCCCTACAATGAGCAGTTCTTC
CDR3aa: CASSPAAGEPYNEQFF

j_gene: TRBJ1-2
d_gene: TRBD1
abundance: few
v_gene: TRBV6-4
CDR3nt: TGTGCCAGCAGTTCAGGGGGAAGTGGCTACACCTTC
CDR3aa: CASSSGGSGYTF

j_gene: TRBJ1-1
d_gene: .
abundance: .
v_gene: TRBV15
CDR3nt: TGTGCCACCAGCAGGATGACCGGTGCGGAAGCTTTCTTT
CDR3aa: CATSRMTGAEAFF

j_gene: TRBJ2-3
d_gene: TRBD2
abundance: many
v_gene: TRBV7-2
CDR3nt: TGTGCCAGCAGCTTAGCGCCTAGCGGGGGGGTAATCGGCACAGATACGCAGTATTTT
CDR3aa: CASSLAPSGGVIGTDTQYF

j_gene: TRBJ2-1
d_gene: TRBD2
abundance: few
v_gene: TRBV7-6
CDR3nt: TGTGCCAGCAGACCCCCGAGCGGGGGGGAAAACAATGAGCAGTTCTTC
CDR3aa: CASRPPSGGENNEQFF

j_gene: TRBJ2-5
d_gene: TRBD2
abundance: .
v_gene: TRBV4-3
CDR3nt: TGCGCCAACAGCCAAGATACGGGGGGAGGCGGAGAGACCCAGTACTTC
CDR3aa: CANSQDTGGGGETQYF

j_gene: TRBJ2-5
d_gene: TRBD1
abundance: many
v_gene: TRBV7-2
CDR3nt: TGTGCCAGCAGCGACTATCGGGACAGCACCCAAGAGACCCAGTACTTC
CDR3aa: CASSDYRDSTQETQYF

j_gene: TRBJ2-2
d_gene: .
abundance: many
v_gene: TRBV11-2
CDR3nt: TGTGCCAGCCCGGGTTCAGGGGGGACCGGGGAGCTGTTTTTT
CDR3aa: CASPGSGGTGELFF

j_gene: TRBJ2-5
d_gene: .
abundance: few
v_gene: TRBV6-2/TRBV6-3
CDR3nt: TGTGCCAGCAGTTACCCGTATGTCCAGACCCAGTACTTC
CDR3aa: CASSYPYVQTQYF

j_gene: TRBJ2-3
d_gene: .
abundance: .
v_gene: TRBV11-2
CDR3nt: TGTGCCAGCAGCTTACGCCTGGGCACAGATACGCAGTATTTT
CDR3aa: CASSLRLGTDTQYF

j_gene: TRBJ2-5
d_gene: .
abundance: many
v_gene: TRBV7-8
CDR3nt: TGTGCCAGCAGACGGGGACCTGAGACCCAGTACTTC
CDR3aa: CASRRGPETQYF

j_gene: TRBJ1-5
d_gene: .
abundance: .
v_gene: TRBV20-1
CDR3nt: TGCAGTGCTAGAGGGCAGACCCAGCCCCAGCATTTT
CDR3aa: CSARGQTQPQHF

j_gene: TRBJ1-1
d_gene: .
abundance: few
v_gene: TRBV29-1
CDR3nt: TGCAGCGGCCTCGCGGGGTTGGACACTGAAGCTTTCTTT
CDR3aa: CSGLAGLDTEAFF

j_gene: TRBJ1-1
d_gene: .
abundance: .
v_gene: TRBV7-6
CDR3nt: TGTGCCAGCAGCTTAGTGGGGTTTGGGACTGAAGCTTTCTTT
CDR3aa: CASSLVGFGTEAFF

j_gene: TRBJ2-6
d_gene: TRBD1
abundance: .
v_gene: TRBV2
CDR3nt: TGTGCCAGCAGTGGCCAACAGGGGTCGAGGGCCAACGTCCTGACTTTC
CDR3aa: CASSGQQGSRANVLTF

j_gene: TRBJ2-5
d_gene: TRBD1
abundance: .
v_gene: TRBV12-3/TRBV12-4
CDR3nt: TGTGCCAGCAGCAAGACAGGGGCCGAGACCCAGTACTTC
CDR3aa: CASSKTGAETQYF